These T cell receptor beta chains were read from a single sample in a study of spatial heterogeneity in lung cancer. TCRdb redid the calling of the 5' RACE reads with MiXCR, one entry per CDR3 protein. This sample has roughly 99,000 distinct CDR3 sequences, with less than 20% found just once. The sequences come from PBMCs, collected at follow-up. These receptors were taken from a male donor with early-stage non-small cell lung cancer. Both conserved end residues are part of each CDR3. D genes are given only for firm matches. Clone size, where shown, is once, few, many, or a class for clones that have expanded.

v_call	clone_size	j_call	d_call	cdr3_length	cdr3_nt	cdr3_aa
TRBV20-1	medium-sized	TRBJ2-2	NA	12	TGCAGTGCTAGAGATAACACCGGGGAGCTGTTTTTT	CSARDNTGELFF
TRBV11-2	NA	TRBJ1-1	NA	15	TGTGCCAGCAGGACCCTTCGGGGGCGATACACTGAAGCTTTCTTT	CASRTLRGRYTEAFF
TRBV5-1	NA	TRBJ2-2	TRBD1	15	TGCGCCAGCAGCTTACAGGGGTTTAACACCGGGGAGCTGTTTTTT	CASSLQGFNTGELFF
TRBV20-1	few	TRBJ1-6	TRBD1	15	TGCAGTGCTAAATTAGGACAGGGGAGAAATTCACCCCTCCACTTT	CSAKLGQGRNSPLHF
TRBV12-3/TRBV12-4	few	TRBJ2-1	NA	13	TGTGCCAGCAGTTCCTCCTCTGAGGGTGAGCAGTTCTTC	CASSSSSEGEQFF
TRBV3-1	few	TRBJ1-4	NA	11	TGTGCCAGCAGCCAGTTGGAAAAACTGTTTTTT	CASSQLEKLFF
TRBV5-4	NA	TRBJ1-1	NA	16	TGTGCCAGCAGCTTGGGGGGGTCAGTGGATTACACTGAAGCTTTCTTT	CASSLGGSVDYTEAFF
TRBV9	NA	TRBJ1-6	NA	13	TGTGCCAGCAGCAGTAGCGCCGAGTCACCCCTCCACTTT	CASSSSAESPLHF
TRBV3-1	few	TRBJ1-3	NA	11	TGTGCCAGCAGCCTAGGAAACACCATATATTTT	CASSLGNTIYF
TRBV6-5	few	TRBJ1-2	TRBD1	15	TGTGCCAGCAGTTACGGCGGGACAGGGAGTTTTGGCTACACCTTC	CASSYGGTGSFGYTF
TRBV3-1	many	TRBJ1-1	NA	14	TGTGCCAGCAGAGACGACAGAGTGAACACTGAAGCTTTCTTT	CASRDDRVNTEAFF
TRBV14	NA	TRBJ2-3	NA	16	TGTGCCAGCAGCCAAGTTCGTACAGAACCCCGCGATACGCAGTATTTT	CASSQVRTEPRDTQYF
TRBV29-1	NA	TRBJ1-2	NA	16	TGCAGCGAAAAAGTCCTATCTGGGACGGCGAACGGAGGCTACACCTTC	CSEKVLSGTANGGYTF
TRBV10-3	NA	TRBJ1-3	NA	14	TGTGCCACCAGCGTCCGGGGGCCTGGAAACACCATATATTTT	CATSVRGPGNTIYF
TRBV24-1	few	TRBJ2-3	TRBD2	14	TGTGCCACCAGTCTAGCGGCTAGCACAGATACGCAGTATTTT	CATSLAASTDTQYF
TRBV20-1	few	TRBJ2-2	TRBD2	14	TGCAGTGCTAGGACTAGCGGGGGGACCGGGGAGCTGTTTTTT	CSARTSGGTGELFF
TRBV27	NA	TRBJ1-4	TRBD1	14	TGTGCCAGCCGCCGCGGGACAGGGAATGAAAAACTGTTTTTT	CASRRGTGNEKLFF
TRBV27	NA	TRBJ2-1	TRBD1	16	TGTGCCAGCAGCCGTGGCGGGACAGGGATCTACAATGAGCAGTTCTTC	CASSRGGTGIYNEQFF
TRBV6-5	many	TRBJ2-1	TRBD2	20	TGTGCCAGCAGTTGGGCCGCACCCGGACTAGCGGGAGCATGGATATATGAGCAGTTCTTC	CASSWAAPGLAGAWIYEQFF
TRBV3-1	few	TRBJ2-7	TRBD2	13	TGTGCCAGCAGCTTTGGACTAGCGTACGAGCAGTACTTC	CASSFGLAYEQYF
TRBV27	many	TRBJ1-2	NA	15	TGTGCCAGCAGTTTATTAGGGGCCTCTAACTATGGCTACACCTTC	CASSLLGASNYGYTF
TRBV18	NA	TRBJ1-1	TRBD1	16	TGTGCCAGCTCACCCATGAAGACAGGGAGCGGGACTGAAGCTTTCTTT	CASSPMKTGSGTEAFF